The sequence of this TCR beta chain was determined in a study of T cell responses to AZD1222 COVID-19 vaccine. Study-level information: Investigators merged groups given second doses at roughly 4 or roughly 12 weeks.

V shed 4 bases and J 2 bases; nucleotides not matched to a gene: 2. CDR1 is SGHRS, CDR2 YFSETQ, per germline. This CDR3 has 13 amino acids. On this clone: Its antigen remains unknown.

Whole-study findings and limits: Females outnumbered males among donors, who were mostly white British; clonal diversity was possibly underestimated. Across the whole spike, CD4 TCRs peaked at regions 160-218 and 743-854.

Here immunoSEQ multiplex PCR was the method, and the copy in TCRdb shows in-frame clones only, minus some. The data hold 150,000 to 180,000 clones, with less than 90% observed a single time. This clonotype was obtained from an adult in good health. This chain links TRBV5-1 with TRBJ1-1; 7 nucleotides agree with TRBD1. Source: peripheral blood, taken on day 0 of AZD1222 vaccination. DNA of the CDR3: TGCGCCAGCAGCAGACAGGGTAACACTGAAGCTTTCTTT. As protein: CASSRQGNTEAFF.